The sequence of this TCR beta chain was determined in a study of blood T cell repertoires in COVID-19. In the study overall: Samples representing acute and convalescent COVID-19 were sourced from the United States, Italy and Spain. The cDNA or gDNA used as material had been derived from T cells, B-cell-depleted T cells, or PBMCs.

Authors' methods: How many nucleated cells were present was estimated from reference gene primer amplification. Some clones are missing from TCRdb's copy, which holds only in-frame ones; the method was immunoSEQ multiplex PCR. V, J and clone size reflect that table, while D and trimming were determined from the DNA. The sample lists about 180,000 clones; 85% to 90% were seen once. CDR3 size: 15 residues. V lost 4 bases and J lost 3; bases outside the gene matches: 5. CDR1 is SEHNR, CDR2 FQNEAQ, per germline (reference sequence). The chain recombines TRBV7-9 with TRBJ2-1, with TRBD1 matching 8 bases. Material: peripheral blood. This receptor was identified in a person between 65 and 79 years old with COVID-19, enrolled during active disease. The CDR3 sequence is CASSSGQGIYNEQFF. CDR3 bases: TGTGCCAGCAGCTCAGGACAGGGCATCTACAATGAGCAGTTCTTC.